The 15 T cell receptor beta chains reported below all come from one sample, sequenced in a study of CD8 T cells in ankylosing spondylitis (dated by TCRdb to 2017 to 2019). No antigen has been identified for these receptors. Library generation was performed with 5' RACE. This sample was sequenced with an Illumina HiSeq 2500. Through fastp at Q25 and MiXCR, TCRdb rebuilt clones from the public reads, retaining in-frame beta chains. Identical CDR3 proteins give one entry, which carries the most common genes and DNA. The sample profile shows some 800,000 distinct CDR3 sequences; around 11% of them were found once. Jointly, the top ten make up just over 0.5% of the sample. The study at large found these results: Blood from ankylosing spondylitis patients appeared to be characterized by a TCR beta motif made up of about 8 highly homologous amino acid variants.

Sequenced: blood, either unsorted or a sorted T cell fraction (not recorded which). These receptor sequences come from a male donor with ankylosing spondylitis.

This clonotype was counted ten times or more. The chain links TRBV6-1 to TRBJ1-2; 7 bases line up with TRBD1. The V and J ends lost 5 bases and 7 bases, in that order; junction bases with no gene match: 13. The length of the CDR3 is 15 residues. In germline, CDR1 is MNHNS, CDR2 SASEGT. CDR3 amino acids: CASSRETGTYSGYTF. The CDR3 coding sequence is TGTGCCAGCAGTAGGGAGACAGGGACCTATAGTGGCTACACCTTC.

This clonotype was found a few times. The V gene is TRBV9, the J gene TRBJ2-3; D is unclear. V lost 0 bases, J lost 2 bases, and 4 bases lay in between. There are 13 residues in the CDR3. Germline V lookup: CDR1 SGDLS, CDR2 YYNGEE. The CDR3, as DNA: TGTGCCAGCAGCGTAGCTCTCACAGATACGCAGTATTTT. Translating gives CASSVALTDTQYF.

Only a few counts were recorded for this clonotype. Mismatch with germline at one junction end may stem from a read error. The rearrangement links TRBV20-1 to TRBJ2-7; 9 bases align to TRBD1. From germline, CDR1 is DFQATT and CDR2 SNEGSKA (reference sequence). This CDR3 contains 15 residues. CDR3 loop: CSARNPGQGTSTPNF. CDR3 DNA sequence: TGCAGTGCTAGAAATCCGGGACAGGGAACCTCCACCCCCAACTTC.

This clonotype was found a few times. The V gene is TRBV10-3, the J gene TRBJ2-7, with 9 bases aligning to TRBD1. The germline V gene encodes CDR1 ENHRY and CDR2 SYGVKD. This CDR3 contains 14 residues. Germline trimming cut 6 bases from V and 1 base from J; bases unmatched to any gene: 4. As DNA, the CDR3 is TGTGCCATCAGGGGACAGGGTGAGTCCTACGAGCAGTACTTC. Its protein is CAIRGQGESYEQYF.

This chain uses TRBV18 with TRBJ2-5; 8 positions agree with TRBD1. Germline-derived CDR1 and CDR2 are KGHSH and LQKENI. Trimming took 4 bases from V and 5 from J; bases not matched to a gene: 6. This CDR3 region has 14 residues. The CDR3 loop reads CASSRTGGQETQYF. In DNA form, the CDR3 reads TGTGCCAGCTCACGAACAGGGGGTCAGGAGACCCAGTACTTC.

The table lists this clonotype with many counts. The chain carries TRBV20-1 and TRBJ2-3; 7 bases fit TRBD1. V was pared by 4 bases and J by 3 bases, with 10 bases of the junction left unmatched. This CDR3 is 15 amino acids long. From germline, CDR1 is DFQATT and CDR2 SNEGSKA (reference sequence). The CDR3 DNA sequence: TGCAGTGCTATCGACAGGGTTACGACGACAGATACGCAGTATTTT. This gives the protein CSAIDRVTTTDTQYF.

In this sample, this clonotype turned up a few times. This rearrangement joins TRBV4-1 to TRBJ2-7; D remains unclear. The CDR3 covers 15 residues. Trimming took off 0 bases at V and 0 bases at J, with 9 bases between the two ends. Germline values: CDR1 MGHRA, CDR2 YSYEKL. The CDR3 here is CASSQDSFSSYEQYF. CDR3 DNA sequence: TGCGCCAGCAGCCAAGATAGCTTCAGCTCCTACGAGCAGTACTTC.

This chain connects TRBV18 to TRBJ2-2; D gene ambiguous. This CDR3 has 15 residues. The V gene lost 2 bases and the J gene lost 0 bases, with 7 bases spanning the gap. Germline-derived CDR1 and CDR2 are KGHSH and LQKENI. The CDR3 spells CASSPYKANTGELFF. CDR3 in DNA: TGTGCCAGCTCACCATATAAGGCGAACACCGGGGAGCTGTTTTTT. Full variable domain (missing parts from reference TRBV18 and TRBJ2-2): NAGVMQNPRHLVRRRGQEARLRCSPMKGHSHVYWYRQLPEEGLKFMVYLQKENIIDESGMPKERFSAEFPKEGPSILRIQQVVRGDSAAYFCASSPYKANTGELFFGEGSRLTVL.

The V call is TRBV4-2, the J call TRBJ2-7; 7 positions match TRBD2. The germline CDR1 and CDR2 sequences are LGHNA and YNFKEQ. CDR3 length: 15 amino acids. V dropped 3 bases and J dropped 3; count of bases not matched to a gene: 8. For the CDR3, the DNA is TGTGCCAGCAGCCACCCCGGGGGGACCTACTACGAGCAGTACTTC. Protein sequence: CASSHPGGTYYEQYF.

The CDR3 loop is CSAREPADQPQHF. In DNA form, the CDR3 reads TGCAGTGCTAGAGAACCTGCGGATCAGCCCCAGCATTTT. V gene TRBV20-1 combines with J gene TRBJ1-5; D gene uncertain. CDR1 and CDR2 from the germline V gene are DFQATT and SNEGSKA (reference sequence). V shed 0 bases and J shed 5 bases, with 8 bases lying between them. The CDR3 runs to 13 residues.

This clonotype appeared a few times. This CDR3 reads CASSLTAELFF. CDR3 DNA sequence: TGTGCCAGCAGCTTAACGGCGGAGCTGTTTTTT. The chain is built from TRBV7-8 and TRBJ2-2; unclear D gene. The CDR3 sequence is 11 residues long. Germline CDR1 reads SGHVS; CDR2 reads FQNEAQ. V was trimmed by 2 bases and J by 10 bases, leaving 5 bases between them.

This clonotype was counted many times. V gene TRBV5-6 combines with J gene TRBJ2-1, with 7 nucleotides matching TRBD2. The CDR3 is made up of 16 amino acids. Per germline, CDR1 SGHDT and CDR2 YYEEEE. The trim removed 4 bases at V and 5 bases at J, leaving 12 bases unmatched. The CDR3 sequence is CASSLPGLVGDNEQFF. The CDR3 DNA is TGTGCCAGCAGCCTACCCGGACTAGTTGGGGACAATGAGCAGTTCTTC.

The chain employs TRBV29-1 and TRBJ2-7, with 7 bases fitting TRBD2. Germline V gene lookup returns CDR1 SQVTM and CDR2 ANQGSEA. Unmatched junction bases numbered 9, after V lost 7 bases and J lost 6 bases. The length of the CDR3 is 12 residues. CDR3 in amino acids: CSAERGPLEQYF. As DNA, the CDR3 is TGCAGCGCTGAGCGGGGCCCCCTCGAGCAGTACTTC.

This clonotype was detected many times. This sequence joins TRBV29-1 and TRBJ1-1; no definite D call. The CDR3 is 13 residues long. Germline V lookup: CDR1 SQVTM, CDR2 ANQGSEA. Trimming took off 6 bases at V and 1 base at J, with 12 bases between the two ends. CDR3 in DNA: TGCAGCGTCGCCTTATTGAAGAACACTGAAGCTTTCTTT. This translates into CSVALLKNTEAFF.

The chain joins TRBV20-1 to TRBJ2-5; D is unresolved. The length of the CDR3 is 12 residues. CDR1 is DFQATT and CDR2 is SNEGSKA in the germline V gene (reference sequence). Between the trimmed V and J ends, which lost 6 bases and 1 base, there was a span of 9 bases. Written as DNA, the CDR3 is TGCAGTGCCCCCCGGGTCCAAGAGACCCAGTACTTC. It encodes CSAPRVQETQYF.